This TCR beta chain derives from a study of blood T cell repertoires in COVID-19. Background on the study: Sources were T cells, B-cell-depleted T cells, or PBMCs; the material itself was cDNA or gDNA.

All enrollees were roughly 18 to 95 years old and from 20 to 25 US areas. For recovered donors of Cohort 3, there were two negative PCRs, clearance, or symptom resolution. The V gene's germline CDR1 is SGHDT and CDR2 YYEEEE. V dropped 4 bases and J dropped 2; count of bases not matched to a gene: 3. This CDR3 is built from 14 residues. Measured with immunoSEQ multiplex PCR; TCRdb has only the in-frame clones, and not every one. The repertoire holds about 250,000 clones, with approximately 90% as singletons. The V call is TRBV5-6, the J call TRBJ2-5, with 9 bases matching TRBD1. Sequenced: PBMCs or T cells enriched from blood (not recorded which). The source is a man aged 40-50 years who had recovered from COVID-19. CDR3 DNA: TGTGCCAGCAGCACCGGGACAGGGCAAGAGACCCAGTACTTC. Its protein product is CASSTGTGQETQYF.